This record looks at one T cell receptor beta chain sequence and its context. This sample stems from a study of blood T cell repertoires in COVID-19. Study overall: Both acute and convalescent COVID-19 samples were obtained from the United States, Italy and Spain. The analysed material was cDNA or gDNA that came from T cells, B-cell-depleted T cells, or PBMCs.

In the original workflow: Estimates of nucleated cell counts were drawn from the amplification of reference gene primers. Profiled with immunoSEQ multiplex PCR; TCRdb holds only in-frame clones, not every one. V and J calls and clone size come straight from that table; D and trimming were deduced from the DNA. The table shows about 110,000 clones, with around 81% occurring only once. Germline V gene data show CDR1 as LNHDA and CDR2 as SQIVND (reference sequence). V shed 6 bases and J 1 base; nucleotides not matched to a gene: 9. The CDR3 loop spans 17 amino acids. V usage is TRBV19 and J usage is TRBJ1-1; 12 positions match TRBD1. Material: peripheral blood. This TCR was recovered from a human donor in a cohort sampled during active or convalescent COVID-19. The CDR3: CASSSRDRGLRNTEAFF. The CDR3 coding sequence is TGTGCCAGTAGCAGCCGGGACAGGGGGCTTAGGAACACTGAAGCTTTCTTT.